The sequence of this T cell receptor beta chain was determined in a study of PD-1 blockade in mismatch repair-deficient tumors. In the study overall: Patients had approximately 13 mismatch repair-deficient cancer types, all previously treated and progressing.

A note on this clone: Antigen unknown.

Study-wide results and limits: Tumor-resident clones, often undetectable pretreatment in blood, expanded then contracted after pembrolizumab.

Losses at the gene ends were 2 bases for V and 12 bases for J; bases not matched to a gene: 5. Germline loops: CDR1 MRHNA, CDR2 SNTAGT. The CDR3 has 13 residues. Sequenced by immunoSEQ multiplex PCR; TCRdb stores in-frame clones only, minus some. The table shows under 50,000 clones, with approximately 80% occurring only once. The chain couples TRBV6-4 to TRBJ2-2; 8 bases map to TRBD2. This receptor was identified in an adult with mismatch repair-deficient cancer. Sample: PBMCs, taken roughly nine months after starting pembrolizumab. For the CDR3, the DNA is TGTGCCAGCAGTGACCCCGGCGGGGGGCAGCTGTTTTTT. Protein sequence: CASSDPGGGQLFF.